This T cell receptor (beta chain) emerged from a study of blood T cell repertoires in COVID-19. At the level of the study: Some COVID-19 samples were acute and others convalescent; all came from the United States, Italy and Spain. The cDNA or gDNA used as material had been derived from T cells, B-cell-depleted T cells, or PBMCs.

Sequenced by immunoSEQ multiplex PCR; TCRdb stores in-frame clones only, minus some. The sample has 200,000 to 300,000 clones; about 80% are singletons. The CDR3 contains 16 residues. V gave up 5 bases and J gave up 4 bases; unmatched junction bases: 8. The germline V gene has CDR1 SGHTA and CDR2 FQGNSA. The specimen was peripheral blood. V usage is TRBV7-2 and J usage is TRBJ1-6; 7 positions agree with TRBD1. The sequence came from a woman over 75 with acute or convalescent COVID-19. In nucleotides, the CDR3 is TGTGCCAGCAGCCCGGGACAGAACCTTTATAATTCACCCCTCCACTTT. Translation gives CASSPGQNLYNSPLHF.